This TCR beta chain originates from a study of cytomegalovirus exposure and HLA in healthy donors. Study-wide results and limits: Testing in vitro showed a few CMV-associated chains specific for CMV antigens. For most TCR sequences rarity was the rule, although some public TCRs occurred in many donors. Clusters of TCRs from the first cohort tended to co-occur in the roughly 120 validation repertoires (as a later analysis found).

Germline V gene sequence: CDR1 MNHNS, CDR2 SASEGT. Unmatched junction bases numbered 15, after V lost 9 bases and J lost 6 bases. The CDR3 sequence is 15 residues long. Assay: immunoSEQ multiplex PCR; the TCRdb copy retains only in-frame clones and omits some. The repertoire includes roughly 300,000 clones, roughly 87% of them detected once, and over 1% sits in the top ten. A word on this clone: The antigen is unknown.

The donors were part of the validation cohort of roughly 110 subjects. That cohort was separate from the first cohort, which comprised 666 subjects. This rearrangement joins TRBV6-1 to TRBJ2-7, with 9 bases that match TRBD1. This TCR came from a woman in her twenties or thirties in good health and CMV-seropositive. Sequenced sample: PBMCs. CDR3 protein: CASSDHRGRFFEQYF. CDR3 nucleotides: TGTGCCAGTTCTGATCACAGGGGGCGTTTCTTCGAGCAGTACTTC.